A single sample is the source of the 12 T cell receptor beta chains below, sequenced in a study of a mutant IDH1 vaccine in newly diagnosed glioma. Antigens for these TCRs are unknown. The sample's time point: week 23, last vaccination. Every vaccination contained 300 ug of the mutant IDH1 20-mer peptide and was paired with topical imiquimod. Profiled with immunoSEQ multiplex PCR; TCRdb holds only in-frame clones, not every one. This table has tens of thousands of clones, about four fifths appearing once. Sequencing was performed on PBMCs, taken from a glioma patient whose treatment included an IDH1 peptide vaccine. The receptors were sampled from a man aged 40-49 years with glioma.

This chain connects TRBV7-9 to TRBJ1-3; D gene ambiguous. V was trimmed by 5 bases and J by 1 base, leaving 15 bases between them. The germline gives CDR1 SEHNR, CDR2 FQNEAQ (reference sequence). The CDR3 extends over 16 amino acids. CDR3 residues: CASSPPEPGSGNTIYF. CDR3 nucleotides: TGTGCCAGCAGCCCCCCAGAACCTGGGTCTGGAAACACCATATATTTT.

The sample holds one count of this clone. The chain has TRBV7-9 and TRBJ2-7; D possibly corresponds to TRBD1 (6 bases). Looked up from germline, CDR1 is SEHNR and CDR2 is FQNEAQ (reference sequence). The CDR3 has 13 residues. Deletions cut 4 bases from V and 3 bases from J, with 10 bases between. The CDR3 protein is CASSSSGDYEQYF. The CDR3 DNA reads TGTGCCAGCAGCTCCTCAGGGGACTACGAGCAGTACTTC.

V and J are TRBV18 and TRBJ1-4; no clear D gene. CDR3 length: 13 residues. CDR1 KGHSH and CDR2 LQKENI come from the germline V gene. V was shortened by 4 bases and J by 5 bases, with 8 bases between the two germline ends. The CDR3 loop reads CASSQGFNEKLFF. Written as DNA, the CDR3 is TGTGCCAGCTCACAAGGGTTCAATGAAAAACTGTTTTTT.

The rearrangement joins TRBV21-1 to TRBJ1-6; the listed D gene, TRBD1, was not tested against the DNA. TRBV21-1 is reported as a pseudogene. This CDR3 spans 18 amino acids. The CDR3 region has the DNA TGTGCCGTACCAGAGACACCAGGGGGCTACCTATCAAATTCACCCCTCCACTTT. It codes for CAVPETPGGYLSNSPLHF.

The rearrangement uses TRBV2 and TRBJ2-1; 8 bases match TRBD2. The V gene's germline CDR1 is SNHLY and CDR2 FYNNEI. This CDR3 has 15 residues. Trimming took 4 bases from V and 0 from J; bases not matched to a gene: 2. CDR3 bases: TGTGCCAGCAGTGTAGCGGGGAGCTCCTACAATGAGCAGTTCTTC. Translation gives CASSVAGSSYNEQFF.

This clone was counted a few times. J is TRBJ2-7 and V is TRBV4-2; 7 nucleotides align to TRBD1. With 0 bases clipped from V and 3 bases from J, the junction kept 5 bases outside the gene matches. This CDR3 has 15 amino acids. CDR1 is LGHNA and CDR2 is YNFKEQ in the germline V gene. The CDR3 loop is CASSQEPGTVYEQYF. CDR3 coding DNA: TGTGCCAGCAGCCAAGAGCCCGGGACAGTCTACGAGCAGTACTTC.

The rearrangement joins TRBV2 to TRBJ1-6; 8 bases map to TRBD1. The V gene's germline CDR1 is SNHLY and CDR2 FYNNEI. V lost 1 base and J lost 10; bases outside the gene matches: 6. CDR3 length: 15 amino acids. The CDR3 sequence is CASSEGQGLGSPLHF. CDR3 nucleotides: TGTGCCAGCAGTGAAGGACAGGGGCTGGGGTCACCCCTCCACTTT.

The J gene is TRBJ2-1, the V gene TRBV6-6; D is unresolved. This CDR3 has 15 amino acids. Germline CDR1 reads MNHNY; CDR2 reads SVGAGI (reference sequence). V was shortened by 0 bases and J by 8 bases, with 14 bases between the two germline ends. CDR3 region: CASSYSIASTDEQFF. The CDR3 DNA follows: TGTGCCAGCAGTTACTCGATTGCTAGTACCGATGAGCAGTTCTTC.

The chain is built from TRBV9 and TRBJ2-1; 14 bases agree with TRBD2. Losses at the gene ends were 4 bases for V and 9 bases for J; bases not matched to a gene: 6. The CDR3 runs to 15 residues. Germline CDR1 reads SGDLS; CDR2 reads YYNGEE. This CDR3 is CASSTRLAGGAEQFF. CDR3 coding DNA: TGTGCCAGCAGCACGCGACTAGCGGGGGGGGCTGAGCAGTTCTTC.

The CDR3 spells CASSLGQDEQFF. CDR3 DNA: TGCGCCAGCAGCTTGGGGCAAGATGAGCAGTTCTTC. This chain links TRBV5-1 with TRBJ2-1; no reliable D call. Germline-derived CDR1 and CDR2 are SGHRS and YFSETQ. The length of the CDR3 is 12 residues. The V end was cut by 0 bases, the J end by 8 bases, with 6 bases between. Full variable domain (missing parts from reference TRBV5-1 and TRBJ2-1): KAGVTQTPRYLIKTRGQQVTLSCSPISGHRSVSWYQQTPGQGLQFLFEYFSETQRNKGNFPGRFSGRQFSNSRSEMNVSTLELGDSALYLCASSLGQDEQFFGPGTRLTVL.

The J gene is TRBJ2-7, the V gene TRBV2, with a weak D call TRBD1 (5 bases). The ends were cut back, 3 bases at V and 3 bases at J, with 9 bases in the middle. The CDR3 contains 13 residues. Germline CDR1 is SNHLY and CDR2 is FYNNEI. This CDR3 reads CASSDVGDYEQYF. The CDR3 DNA is TGTGCCAGCAGTGATGTAGGGGACTACGAGCAGTACTTC.

The rearrangement links TRBV5-6 to TRBJ1-2; D remains ambiguous. The CDR3 has 13 amino acids. V lost 0 bases and J 4 bases, leaving 7 bases between the germline ends. CDR1 is SGHDT, CDR2 YYEEEE, per germline. CDR3 coding DNA: TGTGCCAGCAGCTTGGCTTCTTCCTATGGCTACACCTTC. Protein sequence: CASSLASSYGYTF.